The text below deals with one T cell receptor beta chain. Profiled with immunoSEQ multiplex PCR; TCRdb holds only in-frame clones, not every one. The data show about 170,000 clones, approximately 91% seen once. Two consecutive negative NP/OP PCR tests, clearance, or resolved symptoms defined Cohort 3 recovery. The record originates from a study of blood T cell repertoires in COVID-19. Study context: The United States, Italy and Spain were the sources of the acute and convalescent COVID-19 samples.

Looked up from germline, CDR1 is MNHEY and CDR2 is SMNVEV (reference sequence). The CDR3 spans 15 residues. V gave up 7 bases and J gave up 3 bases; unmatched junction bases: 11. The clonotype originates from a woman younger than 35 who had recovered from COVID-19. The V call is TRBV27, the J call TRBJ1-2, with TRBD1 matching 7 bases. Sequencing was carried out using PBMCs or T cells enriched from blood (not recorded which). The CDR3 bases are TGTGCCAGCAAGGGGGCAGGGGACAGCTACTATGGCTACACCTTC. It codes for CASKGAGDSYYGYTF.